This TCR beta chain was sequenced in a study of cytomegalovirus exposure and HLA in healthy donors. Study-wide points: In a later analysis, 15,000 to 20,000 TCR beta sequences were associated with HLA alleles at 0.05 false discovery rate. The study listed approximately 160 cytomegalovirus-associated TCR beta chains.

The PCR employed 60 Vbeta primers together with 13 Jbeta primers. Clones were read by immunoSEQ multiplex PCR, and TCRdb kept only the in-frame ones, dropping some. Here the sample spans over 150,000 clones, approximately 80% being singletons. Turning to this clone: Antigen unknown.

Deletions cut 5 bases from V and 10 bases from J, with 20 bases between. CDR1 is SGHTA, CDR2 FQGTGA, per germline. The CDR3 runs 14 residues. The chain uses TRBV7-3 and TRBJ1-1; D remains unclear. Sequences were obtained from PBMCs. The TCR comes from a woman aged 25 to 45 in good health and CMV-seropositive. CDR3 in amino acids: CASSPTISLEGAFF. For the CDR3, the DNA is TGTGCCAGCAGCCCAACCATTAGCCTAGAGGGAGCTTTCTTT.